These 31 T cell receptor beta chains share one sample of origin, sequenced in a study of shared clonotypes between healthy human individuals. TCRdb's copy holds only in-frame clones and misses some; the assay was immunoSEQ multiplex PCR. Here the sample spans some 580,000 clones, roughly 98% being singletons. CD45RO-negative CD8 cells positively selected for CCR7 made up the naive population, which excluded terminally differentiated effector memory CD45RA+ cells. Material for sequencing was naive CD8+ T cells sorted from blood. The receptors shown here come from a man aged 30-40 years in good health.

The gene calls are TRBV21-1 and TRBJ2-1; TRBD1, the table's D call, lacks a check against the DNA. TRBV21-1 is tagged as a pseudogene. This CDR3 contains 15 residues. The CDR3 DNA follows: TGTGCCAGCAGCAAAGAAGGGGCTGGCCACAATGAGCAGTTCTTC. Amino acids: CASSKEGAGHNEQFF.

This chain uses TRBV6-6 with TRBJ2-7; the match to TRBD2 covers 14 bases. V lost 10 bases to trimming and J lost 2 bases; unmatched junction nucleotides: 10. The CDR3 has 16 residues. Per the germline V gene, CDR1 is MNHNY and CDR2 is SVGAGI (reference sequence). As DNA, the CDR3 is TGTGCCATCCAAGGGACTAGCGGGAGTGTACCCTACGAGCAGTACTTC. Translated: CAIQGTSGSVPYEQYF.

This clone was detected once. This specimen includes other DNA sequences encoding the same CDR3. The chain joins TRBV19 to TRBJ2-7, with TRBD2 as a possible D gene (5 bases). CDR3 length: 12 amino acids. V gave up 3 bases and J gave up 6 bases, with 9 bases separating them. From germline, CDR1 is LNHDA and CDR2 SQIVND (reference sequence). The CDR3 DNA follows: TGTGCCAGTAGTATTCTTGCGGGCGAGCAGTACTTC. Translating it yields CASSILAGEQYF.

This rearrangement joins TRBV27 to TRBJ2-7; D may match TRBD1 or TRBD2 (9 bases each). From germline, CDR1 is MNHEY and CDR2 SMNVEV (reference sequence). The CDR3 is made up of 17 amino acids. Trimming cost V 5 bases and J 3 bases, with 23 bases left between them. CDR3 sequence: CASSPPGQGLASYEQYF. As DNA, the CDR3 is TGTGCCAGCAGTCCCCCGGGACAGGGACTAGCAAGCTACGAGCAGTACTTC.

The rearrangement joins TRBV29-1 to TRBJ2-1; D is unclear. Germline CDR1 is SQVTM and CDR2 is ANQGSEA. The V and J ends lost 7 bases and 8 bases respectively, with 12 bases between them. This CDR3 comprises 11 residues. The CDR3 coding sequence is TGCAGCGCAAGACATGGGGATGAGCAGTTCTTC. Its translation: CSARHGDEQFF.

V usage is TRBV9 and J usage is TRBJ1-3; D gene unclear. This CDR3 region has 16 residues. CDR1 and CDR2 from the germline V gene are SGDLS and YYNGEE. The V and J ends lost 0 bases and 0 bases respectively, with 10 bases between them. The CDR3 nucleotides read TGTGCCAGCAGCGTAGCCGGGTCGAGCTCTGGAAACACCATATATTTT. It translates to CASSVAGSSSGNTIYF.

V usage is TRBV6-6 and J usage is TRBJ2-6; either TRBD1 or TRBD2 may fit D (5 bases each). The V end lost 5 bases, the J end lost 3 bases, and 11 bases lay between the germline ends. Germline loops: CDR1 MNHNY, CDR2 SVGAGI (reference sequence). The CDR3 loop spans 15 amino acids. The CDR3 DNA sequence: TGTGCCAGCAGTGGGGCCGGGGTTGGGGCCAACGTCCTGACTTTC. This sequence encodes CASSGAGVGANVLTF.

The chain has TRBV4-1 and TRBJ2-7; TRBD2 might be the D (5 bases). The CDR3 runs to 15 residues. The ends were cut back, 1 base at V and 3 bases at J, with 13 bases in the middle. Germline V lookup: CDR1 MGHRA, CDR2 YSYEKL. The CDR3 spells CASSQGASNIYEQYF. The CDR3 DNA sequence: TGCGCCAGCAGCCAAGGGGCTAGCAACATCTACGAGCAGTACTTC.

The chain links TRBV7-6 to TRBJ2-1, with 9 bases matching TRBD2. Unmatched junction bases numbered 8, after V lost 5 bases and J lost 3 bases. This CDR3 contains 16 residues. The germline V gene encodes CDR1 SGHVS and CDR2 FNYEAQ. Here the CDR3 DNA reads TGTGCCAGCAGCCCCGGGCTAGCGGGACTCTACAATGAGCAGTTCTTC. It yields the protein CASSPGLAGLYNEQFF.

About this clone itself: One end of the junction is discordant with germline, which a read error may explain. This chain links TRBV4-2 with TRBJ2-7, with TRBD2 matching over 9 bases. The length of the CDR3 is 14 residues. Germline CDR1 and CDR2: LGHNA and YNFKEQ. CDR3 DNA sequence: TGTGCCAGCACCCAACGGACTAGCGACTACGAGCAGTACTTC. Translation gives CASTQRTSDYEQYF.

This chain uses TRBV2 with TRBJ1-2; D not resolved. The CDR3 totals 17 residues. Per the germline V gene, CDR1 is SNHLY and CDR2 is FYNNEI. V was shortened by 4 bases and J by 4 bases, with 22 bases between the two germline ends. The CDR3 coding sequence is TGTGCCAGCAGTGCTGACCGGGCCTCCGGCGCAGTCTATGGCTACACCTTC. Protein product: CASSADRASGAVYGYTF.

This chain links TRBV27 with TRBJ1-1, with 8 bases lining up with TRBD1. V gave up 3 bases and J gave up 6 bases; unmatched junction bases: 9. CDR3 length equals 15 residues. CDR1 is MNHEY, CDR2 SMNVEV, per germline (reference sequence). The CDR3 sequence is CASSFRTGSAAEAFF. The DNA for the CDR3 is TGTGCCAGCAGTTTCCGGACAGGGAGTGCAGCTGAAGCTTTCTTT.

The chain combines TRBV18 with TRBJ2-7; 9 positions match TRBD1. The CDR3 spans 20 residues. Per the germline V gene, CDR1 is KGHSH and CDR2 is LQKENI. The junction had 23 bases not matched to a gene; V was cut back by 6 bases and J by 2 bases. CDR3 amino acids: CASSPSLSGQGLSRTYEQYF. The DNA for the CDR3 is TGTGCCAGCTCCCCTTCCTTATCGGGACAGGGTCTTTCCCGAACCTACGAGCAGTACTTC.

V gene TRBV5-1 combines with J gene TRBJ1-5; TRBD1 agrees at 8 bases. Germline loops: CDR1 SGHRS, CDR2 YFSETQ. The CDR3 runs to 15 residues. Trimming took 2 bases from V and 3 from J; bases not matched to a gene: 4. Written as DNA, the CDR3 is TGCGCCAGCAGCTTCGGGACAGGCGTCAATCAGCCCCAGCATTTT. It yields the protein CASSFGTGVNQPQHF. Variable domain in full (rest from reference TRBV5-1 and TRBJ1-5): KAGVTQTPRYLIKTRGQQVTLSCSPISGHRSVSWYQQTPGQGLQFLFEYFSETQRNKGNFPGRFSGRQFSNSRSEMNVSTLELGDSALYLCASSFGTGVNQPQHFGDGTRLSIL.

This chain uses TRBV9 with TRBJ2-7; D remains ambiguous. This CDR3 comprises 12 residues. Trimming took off 0 bases at V and 2 bases at J, with 3 bases between the two ends. CDR1 and CDR2 from the germline V gene are SGDLS and YYNGEE. The DNA for the CDR3 is TGTGCCAGCAGCGTAGGGGCCTACGAGCAGTACTTC. The encoded protein is CASSVGAYEQYF. Full variable domain (outside the CDR3, taken from reference TRBV9 and TRBJ2-7): DSGVTQTPKHLITATGQRVTLRCSPRSGDLSVYWYQQSLDQGLQFLIQYYNGEERAKGNILERFSAQQFPDLHSELNLSSLELGDSALYFCASSVGAYEQYFGPGTRLTVT.

The genes are TRBV7-9 and TRBJ2-3, with D perhaps matching TRBD2 (5 bases). CDR1 SEHNR and CDR2 FQNEAQ come from the germline V gene (reference sequence). This CDR3 is built from 14 residues. With 5 bases removed from V and 3 bases from J, the gap between germline ends came to 12 bases. The CDR3 here is CASSPQADTDTQYF. CDR3 bases: TGTGCCAGCAGCCCTCAAGCGGATACAGATACGCAGTATTTT. Together with reference TRBV7-9 and TRBJ2-3, the CDR3 gives the full variable domain: DTGVSQNPRHKITKRGQNVTFRCDPISEHNRLYWYRQTLGQGPEFLTYFQNEAQLEKSRLLSDRFSAERPKGSFSTLEIQRTEQGDSAMYLCASSPQADTDTQYFGPGTRLTVL.

The CDR3 is CASSNGLFHQETQYF. The CDR3 DNA follows: TGTGCCAGCAGCAACGGATTGTTTCACCAAGAGACCCAGTACTTC. The V gene is TRBV7-8, the J gene TRBJ2-5; no reliable D call. The CDR3 consists of 15 residues. Trimming shortened V by 5 bases and J by 0 bases, and 13 bases separated the two germline ends. The V gene's germline CDR1 is SGHVS and CDR2 FQNEAQ.

The J gene is TRBJ2-7, the V gene TRBV4-2; 12 bases are shared with TRBD2. The CDR3 sequence is 17 residues long. J gave up 4 bases and V 4 bases, and 11 bases lay outside the gene matches. The V gene's germline CDR1 is LGHNA and CDR2 YNFKEQ. This chain's CDR3 is CASSPRGGLAGLYEQYF. CDR3 nucleotide sequence: TGTGCCAGCAGCCCGAGGGGTGGACTAGCGGGACTTTACGAGCAGTACTTC.

This clone was detected only once. The chain carries TRBV27 and TRBJ1-2, with a tentative D call TRBD1 (5 bases). With 5 bases removed from V and 5 bases from J, the gap between germline ends came to 15 bases. CDR1 is MNHEY and CDR2 is SMNVEV in the germline V gene (reference sequence). This CDR3 is 14 amino acids long. The CDR3 DNA reads TGTGCCAGCAGTAGCGGGGGTAGCTGGTATGGCTACACCTTC. It translates to CASSSGGSWYGYTF.

V usage is TRBV7-9 and J usage is TRBJ2-3; D is perhaps TRBD1 (5 bases). Germline CDR1 SEHNR, CDR2 FQNEAQ (reference sequence). Trimming left V 4 bases short and J 6 bases short, with 8 bases between. The CDR3 extends over 12 amino acids. CDR3 in DNA: TGTGCCAGCAGCTGGGGCCGGGATACGCAGTATTTT. This translates into CASSWGRDTQYF.

This chain links TRBV28 with TRBJ2-7, with 8 bases identical to TRBD1. The V segment lost 6 bases and the J segment 3 bases; nucleotides outside the gene matches: 13. Germline V CDR1 and CDR2: MDHEN, SYDVKM. This CDR3 is built from 16 residues. CDR3 region: CASSSPGQDRIYEQYF. In nucleotides, the CDR3 is TGTGCCAGCAGCTCCCCGGGACAGGATAGAATCTACGAGCAGTACTTC.

This sequence joins TRBV5-1 and TRBJ2-7, with 7 bases fitting TRBD1. Looked up from germline, CDR1 is SGHRS and CDR2 is YFSETQ. This CDR3 has 16 residues. V trimming: 1 base; J trimming: 3 bases; junction bases outside the gene matches: 10. In DNA form, the CDR3 reads TGCGCCAGCAGCTTGTCCCCCGGGACAGCAGTCTACGAGCAGTACTTC. Translation: CASSLSPGTAVYEQYF.

This clone was detected only once. J is TRBJ2-3 and V is TRBV7-2; TRBD1 agrees at 9 bases. The CDR3 is made up of 19 amino acids. From germline, CDR1 is SGHTA and CDR2 FQGNSA. With V trimmed by 2 bases and J by 4 bases, 16 bases remained unmatched. DNA for the CDR3: TGTGCCAGCAGCTTACCGGGACAGGGAGATCGTGGTAATCCAGATACGCAGTATTTT. Protein product: CASSLPGQGDRGNPDTQYF.

The chain employs TRBV29-1 and TRBJ2-3, with a possible D match to TRBD2 (5 bases). CDR1 is SQVTM and CDR2 is ANQGSEA in the germline V gene. CDR3 length: 14 residues. V gave up 4 bases and J gave up 0 bases, with 11 bases separating them. CDR3: CSVVGDLSTDTQYF. CDR3 bases: TGCAGCGTTGTGGGAGATTTAAGCACAGATACGCAGTATTTT.

The V call is TRBV7-9, the J call TRBJ1-1; D not certain. The CDR3 covers 14 residues. The ends were cut back, 2 bases at V and 6 bases at J, with 13 bases in the middle. Germline V lookup: CDR1 SEHNR, CDR2 FQNEAQ (reference sequence). The CDR3: CASSLWVEKPEAFF. CDR3 DNA sequence: TGTGCCAGCAGCTTATGGGTGGAGAAGCCTGAAGCTTTCTTT.

The J gene is TRBJ2-1, the V gene TRBV11-3, with D perhaps given as TRBD1 or TRBD2 (5 bases each). In germline, CDR1 is SGHNT, CDR2 YENEEA. V was clipped by 2 bases and J by 5 bases, with 7 bases between them. There are 13 residues in the CDR3. The CDR3 sequence is CASSLRDHNEQFF. For the CDR3, the DNA is TGTGCCAGCAGCTTAAGGGACCACAATGAGCAGTTCTTC.

V gene TRBV7-2 combines with J gene TRBJ2-7; D remains ambiguous. The V gene lost 3 bases and the J gene lost 4 bases, with 16 bases spanning the gap. Germline V gene data show CDR1 as SGHTA and CDR2 as FQGNSA. The length of the CDR3 is 15 residues. The CDR3 loop reads CASSLLDNPLYEQYF. The DNA for the CDR3 is TGTGCCAGCAGCTTGCTAGACAATCCGCTGTACGAGCAGTACTTC.

The rearrangement uses TRBV6-5 and TRBJ2-3, with D possibly being TRBD1 (6 bases). Trimming cost V 2 bases and J 2 bases, with 8 bases left between them. Germline V lookup: CDR1 MNHEY, CDR2 SVGAGI. The CDR3 contains 14 residues. CDR3 DNA sequence: TGTGCCAGCAGTTACGAGGGGGTCACAGATACGCAGTATTTT. Protein sequence: CASSYEGVTDTQYF.

The V gene is TRBV19, the J gene TRBJ2-7; 14 bases line up with TRBD2. Germline CDR1 reads LNHDA; CDR2 reads SQIVND (reference sequence). The CDR3 length is 14 residues. V dropped 5 bases and J dropped 3; count of bases not matched to a gene: 0. The CDR3 loop is CASSGLAGGYEQYF. Written as DNA, the CDR3 is TGTGCCAGTAGTGGACTAGCGGGAGGCTACGAGCAGTACTTC.

In this sample, this clone turned up once. The chain employs TRBV9 and TRBJ1-5; 7 bases align to TRBD1. The ends lost 3 bases at V and 0 bases at J; junction bases unmatched: 3. CDR1 and CDR2 from the germline V gene are SGDLS and YYNGEE. There are 15 residues in the CDR3. The CDR3: CASSGQGYSNQPQHF. As DNA, the CDR3 is TGTGCCAGCAGCGGACAGGGTTATAGCAATCAGCCCCAGCATTTT.

With respect to this clone: Other DNA sequences within the sample encode an identical CDR3. This chain connects TRBV6-4 to TRBJ2-1; TRBD1 agrees at 7 bases. Germline assignment: CDR1 MRHNA and CDR2 SNTAGT. J gave up 4 bases and V 3 bases, and 3 bases lay outside the gene matches. The CDR3 spans 14 residues. As DNA, the CDR3 is TGTGCCAGCAGTGAATCAGGGGGATACAATGAGCAGTTCTTC. This sequence encodes CASSESGGYNEQFF.